These T cell receptor beta chains were read from a single sample in a study of blood T cell repertoires in COVID-19. Measured with immunoSEQ multiplex PCR; TCRdb has only the in-frame clones, and not every one. The table records about 260,000 clones, approximately 90% of them present only once. The source material was PBMCs or T cells enriched from blood (not recorded which). All receptors derive from a man aged 45-65 years who had been exposed to COVID-19. CDR3s include the opening cysteine and the closing phenylalanine or tryptophan. The D gene is left open where the match is weak. A row's size may be missing; if present it is once, few, many or a size class.

d_gene,abundance,v_gene,j_gene,CDR3aa,CDR3nt
.,.,TRBV7-8,TRBJ2-2,CASSFSPGELFF,TGTGCCAGCAGCTTCAGTCCCGGGGAGCTGTTTTTT
.,.,TRBV21-1,TRBJ1-3,CASSKVPHYLAGGSSGNTIYF,TGTGCCAGCAGCAAAGTCCCCCATTACTTGGCAGGGGGAAGCTCTGGAAACACCATATATTTT
TRBD1,.,TRBV12-3/TRBV12-4,TRBJ1-1,CASSRQGTEAFF,TGTGCCAGCAGTAGACAGGGAACTGAAGCTTTCTTT
.,.,TRBV12-5,TRBJ1-1,CASGGSSRAFF,TGTGCTAGTGGGGGGAGCAGTAGGGCTTTCTTT
.,.,TRBV6-6,TRBJ2-7,CASSYSGVYEQYF,TGTGCCAGCAGTTACTCAGGGGTCTACGAGCAGTACTTC
TRBD1,.,TRBV28,TRBJ1-5,CASSPLRDRGVYGNQPQHF,TGTGCCAGCAGTCCCCTCCGGGACAGGGGGGTTTATGGCAATCAGCCCCAGCATTTT
.,.,TRBV3-1/TRBV3-2,TRBJ1-3,CASSQFYLSGNTIYF,TGTGCCAGCAGCCAATTTTACTTGTCTGGAAACACCATATATTTT
TRBD1,once,TRBV27,TRBJ1-3,CASSLRGTGGSGNTIYF,TGTGCCAGCAGTTTACGGGGGACAGGCGGCTCTGGAAACACCATATATTTT
.,.,TRBV27,TRBJ1-2,CASSFRYLDSHGYTF,TGTGCCAGCAGTTTTCGGTACCTGGACAGCCATGGCTACACCTTC
.,.,TRBV28,TRBJ2-7,CASTSNYEQYF,TGTGCCAGCACATCCAACTACGAGCAGTACTTC
TRBD1,.,TRBV6-5,TRBJ1-1,CASRRTGGEAFF,TGTGCCAGCCGGAGGACAGGGGGTGAAGCTTTCTTT
.,.,TRBV10-3,TRBJ1-1,CAISDQLTGFTEAFF,TGTGCCATCAGTGATCAACTGACAGGCTTCACTGAAGCTTTCTTT
TRBD2,once,TRBV5-4,TRBJ2-5,CASSQKLAAYQETQYF,TGTGCCAGCAGTCAAAAACTAGCGGCGTACCAAGAGACCCAGTACTTC
.,.,TRBV27,TRBJ2-1,CASSLIGLPYYNEQFF,TGTGCCAGCAGTTTGATAGGACTACCCTACTACAATGAGCAGTTCTTC
.,once,TRBV7-9,TRBJ1-1,CASSFPGGGKSGNTEAFF,TGTGCCAGCAGCTTCCCTGGGGGAGGGAAGAGTGGAAACACTGAAGCTTTCTTT
TRBD1,.,TRBV7-2,TRBJ1-4,CASREQGAGEKLFF,TGTGCCAGCAGGGAACAGGGGGCGGGTGAAAAACTGTTTTTT